This T cell receptor (beta chain) originates from a study of T cells expressing NK-cell markers. About the study: Most of the eight sequenced donors tested HCMV-seropositive; one tested seronegative. Study-level findings and limits: The CD3+CD56-NKG2C+ fraction was also led by these clonotypes in several donors. Dominant NKG2C+ clonotypes made up roughly 1.0-7.5% of CD8+ T cells in several donors.

On this clonotype: Its antigen is unidentified.

Germline-derived CDR1 and CDR2 are SQVTM and ANQGSEA. CDR3 length: 18 amino acids. TCR beta cDNA was made by 5'RACE template switching with UMIs. One entry per CDR3 protein, without DNA, is what TCRdb gives after re-calling the 5' RACE reads. The listing records over 350,000 distinct CDR3 sequences. The TCR sequence derives from a woman aged 45-65 years in good health. The sequencing sample was made of blood T cells: a sorted CD56 or NKG2C T cell subset, CD4+ or CD8+ T cells, or bulk PBMC T cells (not recorded which). The chain joins TRBV29-1 to TRBJ2-3; TCRdb's D call of TRBD1 is untestable without DNA. This chain's CDR3 is CSVEDGGTGGKGTDTQYF.